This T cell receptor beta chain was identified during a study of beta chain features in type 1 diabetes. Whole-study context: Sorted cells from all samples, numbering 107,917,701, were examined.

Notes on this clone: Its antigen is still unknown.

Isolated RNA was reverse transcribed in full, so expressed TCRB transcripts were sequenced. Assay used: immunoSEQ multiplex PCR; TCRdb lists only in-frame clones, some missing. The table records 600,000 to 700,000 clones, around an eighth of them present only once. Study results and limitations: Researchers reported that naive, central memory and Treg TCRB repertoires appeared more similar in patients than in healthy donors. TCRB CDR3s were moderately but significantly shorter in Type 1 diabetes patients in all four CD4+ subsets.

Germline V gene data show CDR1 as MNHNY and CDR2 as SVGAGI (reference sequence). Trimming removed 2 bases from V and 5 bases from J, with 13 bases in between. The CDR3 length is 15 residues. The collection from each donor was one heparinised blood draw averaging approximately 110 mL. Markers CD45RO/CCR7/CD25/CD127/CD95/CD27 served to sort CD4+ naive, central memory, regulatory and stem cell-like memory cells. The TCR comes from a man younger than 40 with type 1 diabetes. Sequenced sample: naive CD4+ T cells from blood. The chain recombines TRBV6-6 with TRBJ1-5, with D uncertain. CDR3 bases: TGTGCCAGCAGTTACCGGGCCGGGGAGCATCAGCCCCAGCATTTT. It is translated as CASSYRAGEHQPQHF.